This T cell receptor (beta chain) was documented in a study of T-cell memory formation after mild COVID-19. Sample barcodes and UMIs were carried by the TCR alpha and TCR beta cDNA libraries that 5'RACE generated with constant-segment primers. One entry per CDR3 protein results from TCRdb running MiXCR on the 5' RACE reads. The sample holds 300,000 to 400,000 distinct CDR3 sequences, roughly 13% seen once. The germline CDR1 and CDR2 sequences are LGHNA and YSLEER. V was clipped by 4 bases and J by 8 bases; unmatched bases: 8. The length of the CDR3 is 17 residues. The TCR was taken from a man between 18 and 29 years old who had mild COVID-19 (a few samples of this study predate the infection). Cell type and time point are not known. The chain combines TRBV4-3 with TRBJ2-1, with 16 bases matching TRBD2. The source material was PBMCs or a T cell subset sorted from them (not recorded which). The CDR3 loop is CASSPGLAGGKDYEQFF. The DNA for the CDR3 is TGCGCCAGCAGCCCGGGACTAGCGGGGGGGAAGGACTATGAGCAGTTCTTC.